Listed below are T cell receptor beta chains from one sample, sequenced in a study of neoadjuvant anti-PD-1 for oral cavity cancer. Sequencing was performed with immunoSEQ multiplex PCR; in TCRdb, only in-frame clones are kept and a portion is missing. The sample has some 15,000 clones, roughly three fifths seen once. The sequences come from PBMCs, collected before nivolumab (anti-PD-1) treatment. Receptors originate from a person aged 35 to 85 with oral cavity squamous cell carcinoma. The CDR3 runs from the conserved cysteine through the conserved F or W. A D gene is named only where the DNA matches it firmly. Only some rows state a clone size, as once, few, many or a class for expanded clones.

clone size	V gene	D gene	J gene	CDR3 protein	CDR3 DNA
few	TRBV7-8	.	TRBJ1-3	CASSLGYGNTIYF	TGTGCCAGCAGCTTGGGATATGGAAACACCATATATTTT
once	TRBV7-2	.	TRBJ2-3	CASSSGAGYTQYF	TGTGCCAGCAGCTCGGGGGCGGGCTATACGCAGTATTTT
.	TRBV6-5	.	TRBJ2-3	CASSVDGITDTQYF	TGTGCCAGCTCGGTTGACGGAATCACAGATACGCAGTATTTT
.	TRBV7-2	.	TRBJ2-1	CASSLPPNNEQFF	TGTGCCAGCAGCTTACCCCCTAACAATGAGCAGTTCTTC
.	TRBV19	TRBD1	TRBJ1-4	CASSTPGQGSTNEKLFF	TGTGCCAGTAGTACTCCGGGACAGGGATCAACTAATGAAAAACTGTTTTTT
few	TRBV5-5	TRBD1	TRBJ1-2	CASSEPGQGTYGYTF	TGTGCCAGCAGCGAGCCGGGACAGGGAACCTATGGCTACACCTTC
.	TRBV5-6	.	TRBJ2-2	CASSSRKRVVTGELFF	TGTGCCAGCAGCTCTAGGAAGCGGGTGGTCACCGGGGAGCTGTTTTTT
few	TRBV21-1	.	TRBJ2-5	CASSSRPGQFWETQYF	TGTGCCAGCAGCTCTCGACCGGGACAGTTCTGGGAGACCCAGTACTTC
.	TRBV27	TRBD1	TRBJ1-2	CASSPGDSNYGYTF	TGTGCCAGCAGTCCCGGGGACAGTAACTATGGCTACACCTTC
few	TRBV5-1	.	TRBJ1-2	CASSLGSTSYGYTF	TGCGCCAGCAGCTTGGGGTCGACCTCATATGGCTACACCTTC
.	TRBV5-6	TRBD2	TRBJ2-3	CASSELGLARSSDTQYF	TGTGCCAGCAGCGAGTTGGGACTAGCTCGATCCTCGGATACGCAGTATTTT
.	TRBV5-1	TRBD2	TRBJ2-5	CASSSLSGVQETQYF	TGCGCCAGCAGCTCATTGAGCGGGGTCCAAGAGACCCAGTACTTC
.	TRBV7-6	.	TRBJ1-1	CASSFQENTEAFF	TGTGCCAGCAGCTTTCAGGAAAACACTGAAGCTTTCTTT
.	TRBV25-1	TRBD1	TRBJ2-5	CASSDPRQGDAETQYF	TGTGCCAGCAGTGACCCGCGACAGGGGGATGCAGAGACCCAGTACTTC
.	TRBV5-6	TRBD2	TRBJ2-1	CASSPGTSGRARANEQFF	TGTGCCAGCAGCCCCGGGACTAGCGGGAGGGCCAGGGCCAATGAGCAGTTCTTC
.	TRBV9	.	TRBJ1-3	CASSVESSSGNTIYF	TGTGCCAGCAGCGTAGAAAGTAGCTCTGGAAACACCATATATTTT
few	TRBV7-8	TRBD1	TRBJ2-7	CASSRQGVTYEQYF	TGTGCCAGCAGCCGACAGGGGGTCACCTACGAGCAGTACTTC
.	TRBV7-9	TRBD1	TRBJ1-2	CASSLATGGFNYGYTF	TGTGCCAGCAGCTTAGCCACAGGGGGCTTTAACTATGGCTACACCTTC
.	TRBV7-9	.	TRBJ2-5	CASSSLWGARETQYF	TGTGCCAGCAGCTCCCTGTGGGGAGCGAGAGAGACCCAGTACTTC
.	TRBV4-2	.	TRBJ2-2	CASSQDSLTGYANTGELFF	TGTGCCAGCAGCCAAGATTCCTTGACGGGGTACGCGAACACCGGGGAGCTGTTTTTT
.	TRBV9	TRBD2	TRBJ2-2	CASSVAGSGGARELFF	TGTGCCAGCAGCGTAGCTGGTAGCGGGGGGGCCCGGGAGCTGTTTTTT
.	TRBV9	.	TRBJ1-2	CASSPTPWENYGYTF	TGTGCCAGCAGCCCCACCCCTTGGGAGAACTATGGCTACACCTTC
.	TRBV15	.	TRBJ2-5	CATSRGQRGTQYF	TGTGCCACCAGCAGAGGTCAGAGAGGGACCCAGTACTTC
.	TRBV15	TRBD1	TRBJ1-1	CATIREQGVMNTEAFF	TGTGCCACCATACGAGAACAGGGGGTTATGAACACTGAAGCTTTCTTT
.	TRBV14	.	TRBJ2-2	CASSRTGPGELFF	TGTGCCAGCAGCCGGACGGGGCCCGGGGAGCTGTTTTTT
.	TRBV2	TRBD1	TRBJ1-5	CASSEALDRVTRNQPQHF	TGTGCCAGCAGTGAAGCCCTTGACAGGGTAACGCGCAATCAGCCCCAGCATTTT
.	TRBV7-6	.	TRBJ1-3	CASGTAGNTIYF	TGTGCCAGCGGTACGGCTGGAAACACCATATATTTT
.	TRBV21-1	.	TRBJ1-6	CASKGQGGSPLHF	TGTGCCAGTAAAGGACAGGGTGGTTCACCCCTCCACTTT
.	TRBV28	.	TRBJ1-2	CATGTENNYGYTF	TGTGCCACCGGGACGGAAAATAACTATGGCTACACCTTC
.	TRBV29-1	TRBD1	TRBJ2-1	CSVAGTGGYNEQFF	TGCAGCGTAGCCGGGACAGGCGGATACAATGAGCAGTTCTTC
.	TRBV5-1	.	TRBJ2-1	CASSLVSNEQFF	TGCGCCAGCAGCTTGGTTTCCAATGAGCAGTTCTTC
.	TRBV19	.	TRBJ2-5	CASSISGRETQYF	TGTGCCAGTAGTATATCAGGGAGGGAGACCCAGTACTTC
.	TRBV5-1	.	TRBJ2-7	CASSLNGEREQYF	TGCGCCAGCAGCTTGAATGGGGAGCGGGAGCAGTACTTC
.	TRBV6-1	.	TRBJ1-1	CASSEGLKTDLRGAFF	TGTGCCAGCAGTGAAGGATTGAAGACTGACTTAAGAGGGGCTTTCTTT
.	TRBV4-1	TRBD2	TRBJ2-3	CASSQETSGDTQYF	TGCGCCAGCAGCCAAGAAACTAGCGGGGATACGCAGTATTTT
.	TRBV7-9	.	TRBJ1-1	CASSLLQGNTEAFF	TGTGCCAGCAGCTTATTACAGGGGAACACTGAAGCTTTCTTT
.	TRBV10-3	.	TRBJ2-7	CAIRGGSSPNEQYF	TGTGCCATCAGAGGGGGGTCTTCACCTAACGAGCAGTACTTC
few	TRBV28	TRBD2	TRBJ2-7	CASTRLASYEQYF	TGTGCCAGCACCCGACTAGCCTCCTACGAGCAGTACTTC
few	TRBV6-5	TRBD1	TRBJ1-1	CASSPPTGTVTEAFF	TGTGCCAGCAGTCCCCCGACAGGGACGGTTACTGAAGCTTTCTTT
.	TRBV7-8	TRBD2	TRBJ2-1	CALERLAGGNEQFF	TGTGCCCTCGAGAGACTAGCGGGAGGAAATGAGCAGTTCTTC
.	TRBV10-3	TRBD1	TRBJ2-7	CAIRDRGTHEQYF	TGTGCCATTCGGGACAGGGGAACCCACGAGCAGTACTTC
.	TRBV7-9	.	TRBJ1-1	CASSVGGWSTEAFF	TGTGCCAGCTCCGTGGGGGGGTGGAGCACTGAAGCTTTCTTT
.	TRBV5-8	.	TRBJ1-2	CASRFTGNYGYTF	TGTGCCAGCAGATTCACAGGGAACTATGGCTACACCTTC
.	TRBV29-1	.	TRBJ1-5	CSVVLDRDYSNQPQHF	TGCAGCGTCGTCTTGGACCGCGATTATAGCAATCAGCCCCAGCATTTT
.	TRBV7-4	.	TRBJ2-1	CASSLHTRIPNNEQFF	TGTGCCAGCAGCTTACATACTAGAATTCCCAACAATGAGCAGTTCTTC
.	TRBV15	.	TRBJ1-2	CATSRDRSGYTF	TGTGCCACCAGCAGAGACCGGAGTGGCTACACCTTC
.	TRBV15	.	TRBJ1-2	CATSRGTLRGYTF	TGTGCCACCAGCAGAGGTACCTTGAGGGGCTACACCTTC
.	TRBV7-3	.	TRBJ1-1	CASSLLPMGTEAFF	TGTGCCAGCAGCTTACTACCGATGGGTACTGAAGCTTTCTTT
.	TRBV19	.	TRBJ1-3	CASRIRGGTGNTIYF	TGTGCCAGCCGGATCAGAGGGGGGACTGGAAACACCATATATTTT
few	TRBV6-1	TRBD2	TRBJ2-7	CAAFLAGLSYEQYF	TGTGCCGCATTCCTAGCGGGACTTTCGTACGAGCAGTACTTC
.	TRBV7-9	TRBD1	TRBJ2-1	CASSLVLQGAFSYNEQFF	TGTGCCAGCAGCTTAGTGCTCCAGGGGGCTTTCTCCTACAATGAGCAGTTCTTC
.	TRBV29-1	TRBD2	TRBJ2-1	CSVLTSGGYNEQFF	TGCAGCGTCCTGACTAGCGGGGGGTACAATGAGCAGTTCTTC
.	TRBV5-1	TRBD1	TRBJ1-2	CASSLRDREDDGYTF	TGCGCCAGCAGCCTCCGGGACAGGGAGGATGATGGCTACACCTTC